This is a list of T cell receptor beta chains from one sample in a study of regulatory T cells in long-lasting Graves disease. TCRdb analysed the multiplex PCR reads with MiXCR anew, one entry per CDR3 protein. The data contain about 430,000 distinct CDR3 sequences, 20% to 25% of them singletons. Sequenced material: peripheral blood mononuclear cells (PBMCs), taken when the disease was refractory, from a patient treated with antithyroid drugs. These receptors originate from a female donor with Graves disease. Each CDR3 is given with its conserved first and last residue. Each record gives: D gene, J gene, clone size, V gene, CDR3 DNA, CDR3 protein. A D gene is named only where the DNA matches it firmly. The size entry is marked missing in some rows and otherwise reads once, few, many or a size class.

TRBD1,TRBJ1-4,.,TRBV5-1,TGCGCCAGCAGCTTGGAGCCGGGACAGGGCGGTGAAAAACTGTTTTTT,CASSLEPGQGGEKLFF
.,TRBJ2-7,.,TRBV19,TGTGCCAGTAGATCGAGGGGTTCCAGCTCCTACGAGCAGTACTTC,CASRSRGSSSYEQYF
.,TRBJ1-2,many,TRBV12-3/TRBV12-4,TGTGCCAGCAGTTTATCACAGGGAGGGCTCTATGGCTACACCTTC,CASSLSQGGLYGYTF
.,TRBJ2-1,.,TRBV6-2/TRBV6-3,TGTGCCACCCGACTAGACTACAATGAGCAGTTCTTC,CATRLDYNEQFF
.,TRBJ2-7,few,TRBV5-5,TGTGCCAGCAGCCGTCGGACCGAGCAGTACTTC,CASSRRTEQYF
TRBD2,TRBJ2-1,many,TRBV2,TGTGCCTTCCTAGGGCTAGCGGGAGGGGATGAGCAGTTCTTC,CAFLGLAGGDEQFF
.,TRBJ2-6,few,TRBV20-1,TGCAGTGCTAGTGGGGGCAGGAATTCTGGGGCCAACGTCCTGACTTTC,CSASGGRNSGANVLTF
.,TRBJ2-5,.,TRBV6-1,TGTGCCAGCAACGAGGATAGGGGCCAAGAGACCCAGCACTTC,CASNEDRGQETQHF
.,TRBJ1-5,.,TRBV19,TGTGCCAGTACCTCGACAGAAAGATATAGCAATCAGCCCCAGCATTTT,CASTSTERYSNQPQHF
TRBD2,TRBJ2-5,.,TRBV5-1,TGCGCCAGCAGCCAGGGACTAGCGTCCCAAGAGACCCAGTACTTC,CASSQGLASQETQYF
.,TRBJ2-1,.,TRBV14,TGTGCCAGCAGCCAAGATTATGCAGGGGAAGCGTTCTTC,CASSQDYAGEAFF
.,TRBJ2-7,.,TRBV20-1,TGCAGTGCTAGAGACCCCCAATTTCTGGGCGAGCAGTACTTC,CSARDPQFLGEQYF
.,TRBJ2-2,many,TRBV12-3/TRBV12-4,TGTGCCAGCACGCATAACACCGGGGAGCTGTTTTTT,CASTHNTGELFF
.,TRBJ1-5,.,TRBV20-1,TGCAGTGCTAGAGATGACCCAGGCTATCAGCCCCGGCATTTT,CSARDDPGYQPRHF
TRBD2,TRBJ2-7,.,TRBV27,TGTGCCAGCAGTTGGAGTACCGGGACTAGCGGAAACTACGAGCAGTACTTC,CASSWSTGTSGNYEQYF
.,TRBJ1-5,many,TRBV13,TGTGCCAGCAGCTTAGGCCCTAGGGGGCCCCAGCATTTT,CASSLGPRGPQHF
.,TRBJ2-7,few,TRBV19,TGTGCCAGTAGTATAGGCTTAGAGTACGAGCAGTACTTC,CASSIGLEYEQYF
TRBD2,TRBJ2-1,many,TRBV2,TGTGCCAGTCAGCCTAGCGGGGGGGAGAATGAGCAGTTCTTC,CASQPSGGENEQFF
TRBD2,TRBJ2-5,few,TRBV19,TGTGCCAGTAGTACTGGGACTAGCGGGACCCAAGAGACCCAGTACTTC,CASSTGTSGTQETQYF
.,TRBJ1-6,few,TRBV7-9,TGTGCCAGCAGCTTTCCAGGGGTAAATTCACCCCTCCACTTT,CASSFPGVNSPLHF
.,TRBJ2-3,once,TRBV29-1,TGCAGCGTTGATTTCGATACGCAGTATTTT,CSVDFDTQYF
.,TRBJ2-2,few,TRBV6-2/TRBV6-3,TGTGCCAGCAGTTACACTACTACCGGGGAGCTGTTTTTT,CASSYTTTGELFF
.,TRBJ1-5,many,TRBV2,TGTGCCAGCAGTGAAACTAGGGATCAGCCCCAGCATTTT,CASSETRDQPQHF
.,TRBJ2-1,.,TRBV5-6,TGTGCCAGCAGCGCCGGGACATGGAGGATCTTC,CASSAGTWRIF
.,TRBJ2-2,few,TRBV7-6,TGTGCCAGCAGCTTGGAATCGGGACACGGGAGTCCGGGGGAGCTGTTTTTT,CASSLESGHGSPGELFF
TRBD1,TRBJ2-5,.,TRBV29-1,TGCAGCGTTGAAGATAGGACAGGACGAGAGACCCAGTACTTC,CSVEDRTGRETQYF
.,TRBJ1-1,few,TRBV7-3,TGTGCCAGCAGCGTAACAGGTAGCCACACTGAAGCTTTCTTT,CASSVTGSHTEAFF